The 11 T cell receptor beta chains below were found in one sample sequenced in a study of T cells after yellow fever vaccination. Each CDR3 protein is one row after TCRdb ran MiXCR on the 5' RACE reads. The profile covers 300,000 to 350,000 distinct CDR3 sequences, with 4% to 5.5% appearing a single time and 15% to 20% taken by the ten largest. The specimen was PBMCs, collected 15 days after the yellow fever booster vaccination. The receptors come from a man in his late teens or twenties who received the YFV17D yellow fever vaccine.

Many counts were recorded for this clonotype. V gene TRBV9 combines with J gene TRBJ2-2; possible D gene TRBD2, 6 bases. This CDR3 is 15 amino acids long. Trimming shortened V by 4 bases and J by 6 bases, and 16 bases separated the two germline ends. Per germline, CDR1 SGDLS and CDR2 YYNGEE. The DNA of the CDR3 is TGTGCCAGCAGCCTCGGGGGACGGCCTCCCGGGGAGCTGTTTTTT. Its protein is CASSLGGRPPGELFF.

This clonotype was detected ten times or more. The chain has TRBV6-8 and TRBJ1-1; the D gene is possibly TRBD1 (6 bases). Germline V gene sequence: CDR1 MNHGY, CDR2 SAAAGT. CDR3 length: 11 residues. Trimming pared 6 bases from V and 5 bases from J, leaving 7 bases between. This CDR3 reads CASRGQTEAFF. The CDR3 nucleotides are TGTGCCAGCAGAGGACAGACTGAAGCTTTCTTT.

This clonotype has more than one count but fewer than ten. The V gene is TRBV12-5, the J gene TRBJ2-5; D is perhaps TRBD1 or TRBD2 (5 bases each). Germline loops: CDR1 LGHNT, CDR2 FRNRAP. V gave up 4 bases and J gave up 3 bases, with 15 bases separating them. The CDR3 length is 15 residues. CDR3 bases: TGTGCTAGTGGTTCGTTACCGGGACCAAAAGAGACCCAGTACTTC. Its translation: CASGSLPGPKETQYF.

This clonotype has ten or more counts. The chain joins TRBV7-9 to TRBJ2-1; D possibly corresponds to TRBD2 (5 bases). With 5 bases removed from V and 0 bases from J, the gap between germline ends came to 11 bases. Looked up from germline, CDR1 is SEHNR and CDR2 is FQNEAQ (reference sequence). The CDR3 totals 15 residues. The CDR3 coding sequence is TGTGCCAGCAGCCCGCTAGGGAGCTCCTACAATGAGCAGTTCTTC. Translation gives CASSPLGSSYNEQFF.

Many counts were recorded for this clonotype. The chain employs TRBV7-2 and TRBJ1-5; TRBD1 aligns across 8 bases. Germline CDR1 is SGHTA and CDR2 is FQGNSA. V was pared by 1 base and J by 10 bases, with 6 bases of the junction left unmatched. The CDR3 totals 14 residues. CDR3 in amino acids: CASSLVGQGVPQHF. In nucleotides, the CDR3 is TGTGCCAGCAGCTTAGTAGGACAGGGAGTTCCCCAGCATTTT.

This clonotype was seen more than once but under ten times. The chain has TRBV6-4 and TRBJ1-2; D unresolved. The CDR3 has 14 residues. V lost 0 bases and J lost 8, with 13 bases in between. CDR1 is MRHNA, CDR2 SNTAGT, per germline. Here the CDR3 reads CASSDSGGRRGYTF. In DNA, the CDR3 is TGTGCCAGCAGTGACTCCGGAGGGAGAAGGGGCTACACCTTC.

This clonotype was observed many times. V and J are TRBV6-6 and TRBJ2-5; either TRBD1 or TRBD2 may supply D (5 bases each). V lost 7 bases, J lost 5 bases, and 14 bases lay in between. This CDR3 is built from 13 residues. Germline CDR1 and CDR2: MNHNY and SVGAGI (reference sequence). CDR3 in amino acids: CASTRGAVETQYF. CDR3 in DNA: TGTGCCAGCACTCGAGGGGCAGTGGAGACCCAGTACTTC.

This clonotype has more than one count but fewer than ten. The CDR3 DNA is TGTGCCAGCAGTGAATGGGGCCAGGGGGAAGCTTTCTTT. As protein: CASSEWGQGEAFF. V is TRBV25-1 and J is TRBJ1-1; perhaps TRBD1 as D (6 bases). The CDR3 is 13 amino acids. Trimming pared 1 base from V and 8 bases from J, leaving 11 bases between. The germline CDR1 and CDR2 sequences are MGHDK and SYGVNS.

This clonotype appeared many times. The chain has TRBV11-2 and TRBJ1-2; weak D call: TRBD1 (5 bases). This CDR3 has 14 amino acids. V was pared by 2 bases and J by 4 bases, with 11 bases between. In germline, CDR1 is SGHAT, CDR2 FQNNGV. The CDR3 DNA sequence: TGTGCCAGCAGCTTAACCGACAGCCCCTATGGCTACACCTTC. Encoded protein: CASSLTDSPYGYTF. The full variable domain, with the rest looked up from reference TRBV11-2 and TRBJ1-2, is EAGVAQSPRYKIIEKRQSVAFWCNPISGHATLYWYQQILGQGPKLLIQFQNNGVVDDSQLPKDRFSAERLKGVDSTLKIQPAKLEDSAVYLCASSLTDSPYGYTFGSGTRLTVV.

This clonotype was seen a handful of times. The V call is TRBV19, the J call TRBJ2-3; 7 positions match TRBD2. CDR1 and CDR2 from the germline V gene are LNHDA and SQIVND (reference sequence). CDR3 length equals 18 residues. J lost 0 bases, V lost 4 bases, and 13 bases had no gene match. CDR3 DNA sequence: TGTGCCAGTAGTACCCCTACCGGCGGGGGAGCTAGCACAGATACGCAGTATTTT. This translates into CASSTPTGGGASTDTQYF.

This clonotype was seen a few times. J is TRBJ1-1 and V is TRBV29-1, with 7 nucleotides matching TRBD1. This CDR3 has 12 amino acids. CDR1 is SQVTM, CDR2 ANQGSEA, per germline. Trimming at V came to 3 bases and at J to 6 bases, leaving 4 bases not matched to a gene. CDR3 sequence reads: CSVEGQRPEAFF. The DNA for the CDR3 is TGCAGCGTTGAGGGACAGAGGCCTGAAGCTTTCTTT.